A selection of T cell receptor beta chains follows, all from one sample in a study of blood T cell repertoires in COVID-19. Measured with immunoSEQ multiplex PCR; TCRdb has only the in-frame clones, and not every one. The table has approximately 50,000 clones, approximately 80% seen once. Specimen: peripheral blood. These receptors were taken from a man aged 55 to 70 with COVID-19, enrolled during active disease. Each CDR3 is given with its conserved first and last residue. Fields, in order: CDR3 protein, V gene.

CAWTVGGNTEAFF,TRBV30
CASSSAGGPLYEQYF,TRBV7-3
CASSPRTSYNEQFF,TRBV5-8
CASSASGGGFGTDTQYF,TRBV9
CAISGRAGELFF,TRBV10-3
CASSQLTGTNEQFF,TRBV4-1
CASKEGSGTNTGELFF,TRBV4-2
CASSSLGGQGETQYF,TRBV13
CASLGGADTQYF,TRBV6-5
CASRTGSGTDTQYF,TRBV19
CAISELAGAQETQYF,TRBV10-3
CASSRQRTDTQYF,TRBV5-1
CSAETGVAEQYF,TRBV29-1
CASSRDRGDQETQYF,TRBV2
CASSLIVRNEQFF,TRBV5-8
CASSLVAGTGGTEAFF,TRBV7-9
CASSQGTDSWNEQFF,TRBV3-1/TRBV3-2
CASSQSFSRGGREQYF,TRBV4-1
CASSLGGGDFHEQYF,TRBV7-9
CASSSGQTIRETQYF,TRBV9
CASSVTRSDYGYTF,TRBV9
CASSSQGAEETQYF,TRBV7-9
CASSYSGRDMNTEAFF,TRBV6-2/TRBV6-3
CASSLERSSSYEQYF,TRBV4-3
CASSESGATRQETQYF,TRBV2
CASSLVWGHNEQFF,TRBV5-1
CASSLGQGPYEQYF,TRBV5-5
CASSLAGATYNEQFF,TRBV7-3
CASSVRQGADTQYF,TRBV9
CSAPLGQYEQYF,TRBV29-1
CASSLDPSGGAGKTQYF,TRBV5-1
CASSAMTVSGNTIYF,TRBV7-9
CASSGQLYEQYF,TRBV25-1
CASSKSGGRKLNEQFF,TRBV21-1
CASPGGYNEQFF,TRBV5-1
CASSTGTSGRDTQYF,TRBV19
CASGIAGGDYEQYF,TRBV3-1/TRBV3-2
CASSYRTSGGTDTQYF,TRBV5-6
CASSRSVLAGKETQYF,TRBV7-9
CASSQDTTGFDEQFF,TRBV4-3
CASSLAGATNEKLFF,TRBV11-2
CASSSDSASAGELFF,TRBV7-3
CAWSVGTSRSDTQYF,TRBV30
CASSQSAGGETQYF,TRBV23-1
CASSSLGGVDNEQFF,TRBV3-1/TRBV3-2
CASSIVGLAGGEQYF,TRBV10-2
CASSEARRSTGITSTDTQYF,TRBV6-1
CASSLRQSLTNYNYGYTF,TRBV3-1/TRBV3-2
CASSMGLDYEQYF,TRBV19
CASSLESHEVQPQHF,TRBV7-8
CSAMTGPEAFF,TRBV29-1
CSVESHGEPQHF,TRBV29-1
CATQQGYEQYF,TRBV10-3
CASSQFQTSEGTDTQYF,TRBV4-2